The 26 T cell receptor beta chains presented below share a single source sample, sequenced in a study of human versus mouse CDR3 diversity and MHC coevolution. Some clones are missing from TCRdb's copy, which holds only in-frame ones; the method was immunoSEQ multiplex PCR. There are about 77,000 clones in the sample; around 93% occur only once, and roughly 0.16% lies in the top ten. Sequencing was done on a sample of naive CD4+ T cells from blood. Documented subset: CD45RO-negative CD62L-positive naive CD4 T cells. The source is a person between 25 and 70 years old in good health.

The CDR3 DNA reads as TGTGCCAGCAGTTGGACTAGCGGGGGTTACGAGCAGTACTTC. Its translation is CASSWTSGGYEQYF. J is TRBJ2-5 and V is TRBV28; 13 positions agree with TRBD2. The J call is doubtful: the DNA matches TRBJ2-7 better. The length of the CDR3 is 14 residues. Germline assignment: CDR1 MDHEN and CDR2 SYDVKM.

This rearrangement joins TRBV5-4 to TRBJ1-2; 12 positions match TRBD1. The V gene end was trimmed by 4 bases and the J gene end by 4 bases; junction bases not matched to a gene: 5. The germline CDR1 and CDR2 sequences are SGHNT and YYREEE (reference sequence). The CDR3 is 15 amino acids. CDR3 region: CASSPGTGGVYGYTF. The CDR3, as DNA: TGTGCCAGCAGCCCCGGGACAGGGGGCGTCTATGGCTACACCTTC.

V usage is TRBV6-5 and J usage is TRBJ2-1; 9 bases are a match to TRBD1. Germline assignment: CDR1 MNHEY and CDR2 SVGAGI. CDR3 size: 14 residues. V was clipped by 3 bases and J by 8 bases; unmatched bases: 5. The CDR3, as DNA: TGTGCCAGCAGTTATCAAGGACAGGGGTATGAGCAGTTCTTC. Translated, it gives CASSYQGQGYEQFF.

This chain uses TRBV6-5 with TRBJ1-1; D is unclear. The CDR3 sequence is 14 residues long. Trimming cost V 4 bases and J 7 bases, with 16 bases left between them. CDR1 is MNHEY and CDR2 is SVGAGI in the germline V gene. This CDR3 is CASSSLGPEYEAFF. CDR3 sequence (DNA): TGTGCCAGCAGTTCACTCGGCCCGGAGTATGAAGCTTTCTTT.

The V and J genes are TRBV19 and TRBJ2-7, with a tentative D call TRBD1 (5 bases). The V and J ends lost 3 bases and 5 bases respectively, with 14 bases between them. Germline V gives CDR1 LNHDA, CDR2 SQIVND (reference sequence). The CDR3 is 14 amino acids. CDR3 residues: CASSMGPGFHEQYF. The CDR3 DNA is TGTGCCAGTAGTATGGGGCCAGGGTTCCACGAGCAGTACTTC.

V usage is TRBV4-2 and J usage is TRBJ2-5, with a possible D match to TRBD2 (5 bases). The length of the CDR3 is 18 residues. Germline lookup yields CDR1 LGHNA and CDR2 YNFKEQ. V lost 0 bases, J lost 5 bases, and 22 bases lay in between. The CDR3 sequence: CASSQDEGRVFGIETQYF. The CDR3 bases are TGTGCCAGCAGCCAAGATGAGGGCCGGGTGTTTGGGATCGAGACCCAGTACTTC.

The rearrangement links TRBV11-2 to TRBJ1-2; D may be TRBD1 (5 bases). The CDR3 runs to 14 residues. CDR1 and CDR2 (germline): SGHAT, FQNNGV. The V and J ends lost 1 base and 8 bases respectively, with 14 bases between them. The CDR3 DNA is TGTGCCAGCAGCTTAGTGATCAGGGCTCGGGGCTACACCTTC. Translated, it gives CASSLVIRARGYTF.

The chain links TRBV5-3 to TRBJ2-2; D perhaps matches TRBD1 (6 bases). TRBV5-3 is an ORF for which the function is uncertain. V was trimmed by 4 bases and J by 3 bases, leaving 10 bases between them. This CDR3 has 14 amino acids. The CDR3, as DNA: TGTGCCAGAAGCGGGTGGACAGACACCGGGGAGCTGTTTTTT. It is translated as CARSGWTDTGELFF.

The chain is built from TRBV29-1 and TRBJ2-1; 7 bases map to TRBD2. Looked up from germline, CDR1 is SQVTM and CDR2 is ANQGSEA. The CDR3 spans 13 residues. V was clipped by 4 bases and J by 4 bases; unmatched bases: 4. In nucleotides, the CDR3 is TGCAGCGTTGCGGGGAGGGAATACAATGAGCAGTTCTTC. This gives the protein CSVAGREYNEQFF.

The J gene is TRBJ1-2, the V gene TRBV28, with D tentatively TRBD1 (5 bases). There are 12 residues in the CDR3. V lost 7 bases to trimming and J lost 0 bases, with 6 bases between them. Germline-derived CDR1 and CDR2 are MDHEN and SYDVKM. This chain's CDR3 is CASKTANYGYTF. The CDR3 DNA reads TGTGCCAGCAAGACAGCTAACTATGGCTACACCTTC.

For the CDR3, the DNA is TGTGCCAGCAGTAAAGAGACTAGCGGGGGGCGATATACGCAGTATTTT. Translating gives CASSKETSGGRYTQYF. The J gene is TRBJ2-3, the V gene TRBV27; 13 bases agree with TRBD2. Germline lookup yields CDR1 MNHEY and CDR2 SMNVEV (reference sequence). The CDR3 is made up of 16 amino acids. The ends lost 5 bases at V and 7 bases at J; junction bases unmatched: 9.

A single count supports this clone. This chain uses TRBV30 with TRBJ1-3, with TRBD1 matching over 9 bases. Trimming removed 2 bases from V and 2 bases from J; junction bases left unmatched: 10. Germline values: CDR1 GTSNPN, CDR2 SVGIG (reference sequence). This CDR3 has 17 amino acids. CDR3 DNA sequence: TGTGCCTGGAGTCCCGGGACAGGGAACGTTGCTGGAAACACCATATATTTT. This encodes CAWSPGTGNVAGNTIYF.

V and J are TRBV10-1 and TRBJ2-3; a weak D match, TRBD1 (5 bases). The germline V gene encodes CDR1 WNHNN and CDR2 SYGVQD (reference sequence). The CDR3 has 14 amino acids. V was trimmed by 3 bases and J by 6 bases, leaving 13 bases between them. The CDR3: CASSDLQGRDTQYF. In DNA form, the CDR3 reads TGCGCCAGCAGTGATTTGCAGGGTAGGGATACGCAGTATTTT.

This chain links TRBV5-1 with TRBJ2-2, with 11 bases identical to TRBD2. Germline CDR1 and CDR2: SGHRS and YFSETQ. The J segment lost 6 bases and the V segment lost 5 bases, leaving 9 bases of the junction unmatched. The CDR3 extends over 16 amino acids. DNA of the CDR3: TGCGCCAGCAGAAGGACGGGACTAGCGGAGTCCGGGGAGCTGTTTTTT. Its translation: CASRRTGLAESGELFF. Supplemented by reference TRBV5-1 and TRBJ2-2, the full variable domain reads KAGVTQTPRYLIKTRGQQVTLSCSPISGHRSVSWYQQTPGQGLQFLFEYFSETQRNKGNFPGRFSGRQFSNSRSEMNVSTLELGDSALYLCASRRTGLAESGELFFGEGSRLTVL.

The chain employs TRBV5-1 and TRBJ2-7; 9 nucleotides agree with TRBD1. The CDR3 is 14 residues long. Germline lookup yields CDR1 SGHRS and CDR2 YFSETQ. The trim removed 1 base at V and 6 bases at J, leaving 5 bases unmatched. DNA of the CDR3: TGCGCCAGCAGCTTGCCGGGACAGGGAGGCGAGCAGTACTTC. The encoded protein is CASSLPGQGGEQYF.

The gene calls are TRBV7-3 and TRBJ2-1; TRBD2 matches at 13 bases. Germline assignment: CDR1 SGHTA and CDR2 FQGTGA. The J segment lost 0 bases and the V segment lost 5 bases, leaving 13 bases of the junction unmatched. The CDR3 consists of 20 residues. The CDR3 reads CASSLTRLAGGLSSYNEQFF. For the CDR3, the DNA is TGTGCCAGCAGCCTGACCCGACTAGCGGGGGGTTTAAGCTCCTACAATGAGCAGTTCTTC.

CDR3 in amino acids: CASSPSGDSGYTF. The CDR3 nucleotides are TGTGCCAGCTCACCCTCGGGGGACAGTGGCTACACCTTC. The gene calls are TRBV18 and TRBJ1-2, with TRBD1 matching 7 bases. J was trimmed by 7 bases and V by 3 bases; bases with no gene match: 5. The CDR3 consists of 13 residues. Germline CDR1 and CDR2: KGHSH and LQKENI.

The V gene is TRBV19, the J gene TRBJ2-1, with TRBD2 matching 8 bases. The germline V gene encodes CDR1 LNHDA and CDR2 SQIVND (reference sequence). The CDR3 consists of 15 residues. The V gene end was trimmed by 3 bases and the J gene end by 3 bases; junction bases not matched to a gene: 4. This CDR3 is CASSISGSIYNEQFF. The CDR3, as DNA: TGTGCCAGTAGTATCAGCGGGAGCATCTACAATGAGCAGTTCTTC.

CDR3 residues: CAWSVSPRGEGGHGYTF. The DNA for the CDR3 is TGTGCCTGGAGTGTATCCCCCCGCGGCGAGGGGGGGCATGGCTACACCTTC. This chain uses TRBV30 with TRBJ1-2; a weak D match, TRBD1 (6 bases). Germline CDR1 GTSNPN, CDR2 SVGIG (reference sequence). This CDR3 comprises 17 residues. Trimming pared 0 bases from V and 6 bases from J, leaving 23 bases between. Looking up the rest from reference TRBV30 and TRBJ1-2 gives the full variable domain: SQTIHQWPATLVQPVGSPLSLECTVEGTSNPNLYWYRQAAGRGLQLLFYSVGIGQISSEVPQNLSASRPQDRQFILSSKKLLLSDSGFYLCAWSVSPRGEGGHGYTFGSGTRLTVV.

The rearrangement joins TRBV28 to TRBJ2-3, with TRBD1 matching over 9 bases. V lost 8 bases to trimming and J lost 3 bases; unmatched junction nucleotides: 9. The CDR3 covers 15 residues. The germline gives CDR1 MDHEN, CDR2 SYDVKM. The CDR3 reads CASSSGQGFTDTQYF. The CDR3 DNA follows: TGTGCCAGCTCCTCGGGACAGGGATTTACAGATACGCAGTATTTT.

This clone occurred once. The rearrangement uses TRBV2 and TRBJ2-1, with TRBD2 matching 12 bases. The germline CDR1 and CDR2 sequences are SNHLY and FYNNEI. V was pared by 6 bases and J by 3 bases, with 3 bases of the junction left unmatched. The length of the CDR3 is 15 residues. The CDR3: CASSGTSGHYNEQFF. Written as DNA, the CDR3 is TGTGCCAGCAGCGGGACTAGCGGGCACTACAATGAGCAGTTCTTC.

The chain combines TRBV4-2 with TRBJ2-1, with 9 bases identical to TRBD2. In germline, CDR1 is LGHNA, CDR2 YNFKEQ. This CDR3 has 19 amino acids. The trim removed 1 base at V and 0 bases at J, leaving 10 bases unmatched. The CDR3 DNA sequence: TGTGCCAGCAGCCAAGCCTTAGCGGGGGCTCCTAGCTCCTACAATGAGCAGTTCTTC. Its protein product is CASSQALAGAPSSYNEQFF.

This clone was detected once. V and J are TRBV7-8 and TRBJ1-1; TRBD1 is a possible D gene (6 bases). Deletions cut 1 base from V and 4 bases from J, with 13 bases between. Germline V gene data show CDR1 as SGHVS and CDR2 as FQNEAQ. There are 15 residues in the CDR3. The DNA of the CDR3 is TGTGCCAGCAGCTTAGAGCAGGGGTTGGGCACTGAAGCTTTCTTT. This translates into CASSLEQGLGTEAFF.

The genes are TRBV18 and TRBJ1-2; TRBD1 matches at 12 bases. Germline loops: CDR1 KGHSH, CDR2 LQKENI. CDR3 length: 14 amino acids. V lost 3 bases and J lost 8; bases outside the gene matches: 4. The CDR3 loop is CASSPGTGGSGYTF. In DNA form, the CDR3 reads TGTGCCAGCTCACCGGGGACAGGGGGCTCGGGCTACACCTTC.

In the case of this clone: Different DNA sequences within this sample yield the same CDR3. The chain couples TRBV28 to TRBJ1-2; 9 bases align to TRBD1. This CDR3 has 15 amino acids. V lost 2 bases and J lost 4; bases outside the gene matches: 5. CDR1 is MDHEN and CDR2 is SYDVKM in the germline V gene. For the CDR3, the DNA is TGTGCCAGCAGTTTACCGGGACAGGGCACCTATGGCTACACCTTC. It is translated as CASSLPGQGTYGYTF.

This clone was counted between two and nine times. The V and J genes are TRBV19 and TRBJ1-2; the match to TRBD1 covers 9 bases. There are 13 residues in the CDR3. Trimming cost V 4 bases and J 6 bases; bases outside gene matches: 3. Germline-derived CDR1 and CDR2 are LNHDA and SQIVND (reference sequence). CDR3 region: CASSNRDRDGYTF. Written as DNA, the CDR3 is TGTGCCAGTAGTAACAGGGACAGGGATGGCTACACCTTC.